Included here is one T cell receptor beta chain sequence, with context. Study processing details: Nucleated cell number was recorded as an estimate derived from reference gene primer amplification. TCRdb's copy holds only in-frame clones and misses some; the assay was immunoSEQ multiplex PCR. The DNA was the basis for D and trimming; V, J and clone size are from that table. Of fewer than 350,000 clones in the sample, more than 70% were seen once. Germline lookup yields CDR1 SGHRS and CDR2 YFSETQ. CDR3 size: 16 residues. Trimming at V came to 3 bases and at J to 6 bases, leaving 10 bases not matched to a gene. This sample is part of a study of blood T cell repertoires in COVID-19. On the study more broadly: Spain, Italy and the United States supplied samples that represented acute and convalescent COVID-19. T cells, B-cell-depleted T cells, or PBMCs provided the cDNA or gDNA that served as material.

The Seattle site enrolled patients during active infection and followed them longitudinally. The chain has TRBV5-1 and TRBJ2-2; TRBD2 agrees at 8 bases. Sequencing was performed on peripheral blood. The receptor's source is a young woman with COVID-19, enrolled during active disease. In nucleotides, the CDR3 is TGCGCCAGCAGCTCACTCGGGGGGGCCAATGCCGGGGAGCTGTTTTTT. It specifies CASSSLGGANAGELFF.